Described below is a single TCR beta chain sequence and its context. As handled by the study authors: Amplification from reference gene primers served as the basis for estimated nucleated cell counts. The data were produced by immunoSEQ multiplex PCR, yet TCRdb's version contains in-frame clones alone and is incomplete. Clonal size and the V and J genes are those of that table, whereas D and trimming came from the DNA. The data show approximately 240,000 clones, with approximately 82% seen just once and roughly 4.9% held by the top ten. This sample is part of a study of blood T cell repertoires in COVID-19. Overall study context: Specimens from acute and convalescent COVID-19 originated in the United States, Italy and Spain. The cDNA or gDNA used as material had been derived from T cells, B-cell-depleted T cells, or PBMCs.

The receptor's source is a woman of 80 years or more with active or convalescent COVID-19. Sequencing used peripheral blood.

In nucleotides, the CDR3 is TGTGCCAGCAGCCAAACGACTAGTTATGGCAATCAGCCCCAGCATTTT. This sequence encodes CASSQTTSYGNQPQHF. The V call is TRBV3-1 (or the pseudogene TRBV3-2), the J call TRBJ1-5, with D unresolved. The germline V and J ends were trimmed by 2 bases and 2 bases, with 13 bases remaining between them. CDR1 LGHDT and CDR2 YNNKEL come from the germline V gene (reference sequence). This CDR3 spans 16 amino acids.